The sample holds many counts of the clone carrying this T cell receptor beta chain. V trimming: 7 bases; J trimming: 7 bases; junction bases outside the gene matches: 11. CDR3 length: 14 amino acids. Germline-derived CDR1 and CDR2 are SGHNT and YYREEE (reference sequence). There were no patients who had received any treatment before thyroid surgery. These data are taken from a study of metastatic and nonmetastatic thyroid tumors. Under the authors' procedure: For papillary thyroid cancer, a distant-metastasis classifier was constructed from CDR3 differences observed across clinicopathological groups. TCRdb re-called the PCR reads with MiXCR. TCRdb, not the authors, supplied the V and J calls. The table includes some 20,000 clones, 20% to 25% detected once.

The rearrangement joins TRBV5-4 to TRBJ2-1; TRBD2 matches at 7 bases. The material sequenced was tumor tissue. This clonotype was obtained from a female donor with papillary thyroid cancer or a benign thyroid nodule (not recorded which). Some clones in this sample may be carry-over from other donors' samples. The CDR3 sequence is CASSRGWEGNEQFF. The CDR3, as DNA: TGTGCCAGCTCCCGGGGGTGGGAGGGTAATGAGCAGTTCTTC.